This T cell receptor beta chain was identified during a study of neurological immune-mediated disorders. There are many counts of this clonotype. Each TCR transcript was tagged with a 10-nucleotide random UMI during 5'RACE. TCRdb itself ran the 5' RACE reads through MiXCR, one entry per CDR3 protein. This table holds around 50,000 distinct CDR3 sequences, approximately 16% found once. The CDR3 length is 13 residues. Deletions cut 1 base from V and 7 bases from J, with 8 bases between. Looked up from germline, CDR1 is SGHRS and CDR2 is YFSETQ. This receptor was identified in a man aged 60 to 75 in good health. Sequenced sample: PBMCs. The chain recombines TRBV5-1 with TRBJ2-2; a possible D gene is TRBD1 (5 bases). CDR3 in amino acids: CASSLRQSGELFF. The CDR3, as DNA: TGCGCCAGCAGCTTGCGACAGAGCGGGGAGCTGTTTTTT.